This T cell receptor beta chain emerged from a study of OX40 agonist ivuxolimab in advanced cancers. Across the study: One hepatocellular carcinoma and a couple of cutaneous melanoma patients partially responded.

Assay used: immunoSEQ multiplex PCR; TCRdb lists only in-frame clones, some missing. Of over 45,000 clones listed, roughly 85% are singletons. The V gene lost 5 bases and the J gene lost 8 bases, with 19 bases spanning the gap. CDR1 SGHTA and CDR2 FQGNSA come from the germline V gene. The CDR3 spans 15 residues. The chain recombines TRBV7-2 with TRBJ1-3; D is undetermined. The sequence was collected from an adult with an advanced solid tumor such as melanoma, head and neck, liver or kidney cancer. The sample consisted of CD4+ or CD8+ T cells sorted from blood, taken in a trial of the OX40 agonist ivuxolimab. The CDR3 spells CASSPPRGEIYTIYF. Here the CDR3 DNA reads TGTGCCAGCAGCCCCCCGCGGGGTGAGATTTACACCATATATTTT. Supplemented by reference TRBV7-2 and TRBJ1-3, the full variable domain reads GAGVSQSPSNKVTEKGKDVELRCDPISGHTALYWYRQSLGQGLEFLIYFQGNSAPDKSGLPSDRFSAERTGGSVSTLTIQRTQQEDSAVYLCASSPPRGEIYTIYFGEGSWLTVV.